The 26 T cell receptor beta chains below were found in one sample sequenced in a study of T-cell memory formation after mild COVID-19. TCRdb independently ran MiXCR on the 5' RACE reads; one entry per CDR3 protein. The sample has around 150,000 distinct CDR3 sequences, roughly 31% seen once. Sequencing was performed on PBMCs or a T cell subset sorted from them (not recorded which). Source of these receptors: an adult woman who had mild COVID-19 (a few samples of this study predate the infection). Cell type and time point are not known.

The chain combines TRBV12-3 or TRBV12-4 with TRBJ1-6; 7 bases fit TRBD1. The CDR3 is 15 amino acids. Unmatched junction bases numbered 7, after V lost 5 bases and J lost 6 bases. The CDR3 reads CASSKDRTSNSPLHF. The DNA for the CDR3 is TGTGCCAGCAGTAAGGACAGGACAAGTAATTCACCCCTCCACTTT.

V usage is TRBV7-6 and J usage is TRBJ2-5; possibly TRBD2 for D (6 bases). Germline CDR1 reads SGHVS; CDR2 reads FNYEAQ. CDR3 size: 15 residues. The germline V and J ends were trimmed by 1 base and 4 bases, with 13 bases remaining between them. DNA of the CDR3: TGTGCCAGCAGCTTAGATTCGGGGGTATCAGAGACCCAGTACTTC. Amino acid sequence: CASSLDSGVSETQYF.

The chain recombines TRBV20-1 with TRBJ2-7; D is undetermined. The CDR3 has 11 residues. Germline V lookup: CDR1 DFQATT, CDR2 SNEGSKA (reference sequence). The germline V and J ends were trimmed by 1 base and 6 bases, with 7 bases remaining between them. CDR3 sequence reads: CSARGSGEQYF. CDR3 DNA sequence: TGCAGTGCTAGAGGGTCTGGCGAGCAGTACTTC.

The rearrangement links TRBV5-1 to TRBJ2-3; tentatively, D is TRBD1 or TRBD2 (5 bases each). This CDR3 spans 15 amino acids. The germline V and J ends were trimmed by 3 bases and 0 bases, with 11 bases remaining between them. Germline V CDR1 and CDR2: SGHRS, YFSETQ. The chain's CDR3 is CASSSGTLSTDTQYF. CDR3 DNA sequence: TGCGCCAGCAGCTCCGGGACGCTAAGCACAGATACGCAGTATTTT.

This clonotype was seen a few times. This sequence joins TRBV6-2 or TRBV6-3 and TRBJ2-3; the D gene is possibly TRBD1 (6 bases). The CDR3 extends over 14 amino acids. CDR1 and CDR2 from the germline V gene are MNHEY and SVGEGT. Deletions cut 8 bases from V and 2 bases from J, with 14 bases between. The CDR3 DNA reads TGTGCCAGCGAACCCAGGGGCCACACAGATACGCAGTATTTT. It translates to CASEPRGHTDTQYF.

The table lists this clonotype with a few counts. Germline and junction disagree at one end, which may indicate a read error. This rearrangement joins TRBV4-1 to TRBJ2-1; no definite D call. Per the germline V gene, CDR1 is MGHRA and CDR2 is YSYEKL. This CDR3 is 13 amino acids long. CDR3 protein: CASRHSSTNEQFF. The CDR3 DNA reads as TGCGCCAGCCGCCACTCTTCGACGAATGAGCAGTTCTTC.

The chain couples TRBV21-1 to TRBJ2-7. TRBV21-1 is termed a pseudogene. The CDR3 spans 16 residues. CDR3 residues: CASSKVGTESSYEQYF. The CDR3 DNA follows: TGTGCCAGCAGCAAAGTAGGTACAGAAAGTTCCTACGAGCAGTACTTC.

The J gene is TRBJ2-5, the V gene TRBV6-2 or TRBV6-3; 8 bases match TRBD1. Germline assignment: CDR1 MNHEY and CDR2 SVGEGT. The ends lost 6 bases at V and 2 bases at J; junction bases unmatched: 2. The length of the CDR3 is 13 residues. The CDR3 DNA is TGTGCCAGCAGGACAGGGGCGCAAGAGACCCAGTACTTC. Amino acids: CASRTGAQETQYF.

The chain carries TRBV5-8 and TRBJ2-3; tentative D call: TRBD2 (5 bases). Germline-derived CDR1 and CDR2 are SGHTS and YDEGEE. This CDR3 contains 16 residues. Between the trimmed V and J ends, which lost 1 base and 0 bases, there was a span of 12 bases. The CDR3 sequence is CASSLSGGSSTDTQYF. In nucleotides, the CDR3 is TGTGCCAGCAGCTTGTCAGGCGGGTCTAGCACAGATACGCAGTATTTT.

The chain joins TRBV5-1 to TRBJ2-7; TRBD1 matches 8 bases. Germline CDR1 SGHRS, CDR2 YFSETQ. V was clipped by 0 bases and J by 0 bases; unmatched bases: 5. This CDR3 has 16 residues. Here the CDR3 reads CASSLASTGDSYEQYF. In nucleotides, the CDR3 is TGCGCCAGCAGCTTGGCGTCGACAGGGGACTCCTACGAGCAGTACTTC.

Written as DNA, the CDR3 is TGTGCCAGCAGCTTAAAGGGTTTTCTTGGCTACACCTTC. Its translation is CASSLKGFLGYTF. The chain uses TRBV5-6 and TRBJ1-2; D ambiguous. Trimming stripped 2 bases from V and 7 bases from J, with 12 bases between. Per the germline V gene, CDR1 is SGHDT and CDR2 is YYEEEE. CDR3 length: 13 residues.

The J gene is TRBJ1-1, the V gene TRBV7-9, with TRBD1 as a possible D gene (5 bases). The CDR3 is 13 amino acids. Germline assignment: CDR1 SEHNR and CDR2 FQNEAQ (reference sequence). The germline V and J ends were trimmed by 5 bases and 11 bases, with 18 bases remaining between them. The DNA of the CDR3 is TGTGCCAGCAGCACCGAGACGCGGGGGGTGGCTTTCTTT. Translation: CASSTETRGVAFF.

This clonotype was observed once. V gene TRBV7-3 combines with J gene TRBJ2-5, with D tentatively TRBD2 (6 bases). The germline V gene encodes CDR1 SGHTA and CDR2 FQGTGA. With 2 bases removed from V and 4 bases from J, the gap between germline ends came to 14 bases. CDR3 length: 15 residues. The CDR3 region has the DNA TGTGCCAGCAGCTTATCCCCGGGAGTAGTAGAGACCCAGTACTTC. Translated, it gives CASSLSPGVVETQYF.

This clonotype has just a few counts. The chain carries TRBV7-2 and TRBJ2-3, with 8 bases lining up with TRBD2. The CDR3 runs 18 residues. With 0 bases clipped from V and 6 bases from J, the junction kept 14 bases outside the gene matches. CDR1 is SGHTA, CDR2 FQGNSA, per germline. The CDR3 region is CASSLALSRAGASDTQYF. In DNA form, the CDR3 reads TGTGCCAGCAGCTTAGCTCTCTCCAGAGCGGGAGCTAGTGATACGCAGTATTTT.

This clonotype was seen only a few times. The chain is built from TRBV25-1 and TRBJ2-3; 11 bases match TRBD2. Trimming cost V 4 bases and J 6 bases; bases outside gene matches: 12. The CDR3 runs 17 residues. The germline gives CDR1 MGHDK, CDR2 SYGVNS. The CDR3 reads CASSGPTSGSEDDTQYF. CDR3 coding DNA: TGTGCCAGCAGTGGACCAACTAGCGGGAGTGAGGATGATACGCAGTATTTT.

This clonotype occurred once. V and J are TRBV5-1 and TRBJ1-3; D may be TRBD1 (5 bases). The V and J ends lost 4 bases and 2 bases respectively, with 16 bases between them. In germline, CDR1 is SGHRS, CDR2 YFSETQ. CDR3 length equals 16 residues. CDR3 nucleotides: TGCGCCAGCAGCCCGGGGGATCCTGGACCTGGAAACACCATATATTTT. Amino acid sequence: CASSPGDPGPGNTIYF.

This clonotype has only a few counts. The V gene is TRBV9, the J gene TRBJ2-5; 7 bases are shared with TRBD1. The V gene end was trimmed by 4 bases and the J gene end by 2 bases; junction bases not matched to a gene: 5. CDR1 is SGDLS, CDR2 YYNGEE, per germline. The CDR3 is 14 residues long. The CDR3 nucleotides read TGTGCCAGCAGCCCCTGGACAGGTCAAGAGACCCAGTACTTC. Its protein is CASSPWTGQETQYF.

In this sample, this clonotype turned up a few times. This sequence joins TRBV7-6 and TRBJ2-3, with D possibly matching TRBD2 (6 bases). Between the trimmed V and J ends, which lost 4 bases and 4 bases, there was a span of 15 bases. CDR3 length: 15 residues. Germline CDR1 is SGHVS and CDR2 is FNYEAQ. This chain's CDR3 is CASSSTRSFADTQYF. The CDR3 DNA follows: TGTGCCAGCAGCTCGACTAGAAGTTTCGCAGATACGCAGTATTTT.

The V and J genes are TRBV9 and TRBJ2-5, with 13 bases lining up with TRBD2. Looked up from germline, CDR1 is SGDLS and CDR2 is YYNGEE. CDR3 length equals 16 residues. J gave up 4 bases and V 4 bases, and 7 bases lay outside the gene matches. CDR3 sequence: CASSPRTSGSTETQYF. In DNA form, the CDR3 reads TGTGCCAGCAGCCCCAGGACTAGCGGGAGCACAGAGACCCAGTACTTC.

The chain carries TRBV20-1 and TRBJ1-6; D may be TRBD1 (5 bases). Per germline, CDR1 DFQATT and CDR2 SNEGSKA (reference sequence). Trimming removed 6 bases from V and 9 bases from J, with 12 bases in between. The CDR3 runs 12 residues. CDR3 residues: CSAPRQTSPLHF. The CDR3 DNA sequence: TGCAGTGCCCCCCGACAGACTTCACCCCTCCACTTT.

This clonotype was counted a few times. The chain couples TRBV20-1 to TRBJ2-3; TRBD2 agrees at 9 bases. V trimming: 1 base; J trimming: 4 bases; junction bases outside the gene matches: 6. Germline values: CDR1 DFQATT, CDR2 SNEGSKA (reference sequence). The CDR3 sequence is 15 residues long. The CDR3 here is CSARGGRASADTQYF. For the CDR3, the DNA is TGCAGTGCTAGAGGCGGGAGGGCCTCGGCAGATACGCAGTATTTT.

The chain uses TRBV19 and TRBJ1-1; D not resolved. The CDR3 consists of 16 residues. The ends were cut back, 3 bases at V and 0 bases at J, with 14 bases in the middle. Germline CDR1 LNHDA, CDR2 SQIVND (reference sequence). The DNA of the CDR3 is TGTGCCAGTAGTATTGCGACCGAAGTAATGAACACTGAAGCTTTCTTT. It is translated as CASSIATEVMNTEAFF.

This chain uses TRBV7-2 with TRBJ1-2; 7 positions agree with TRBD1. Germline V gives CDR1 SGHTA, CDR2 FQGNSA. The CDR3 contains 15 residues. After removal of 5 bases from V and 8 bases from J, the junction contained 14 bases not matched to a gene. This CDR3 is CASSPHPGQWVGYTF. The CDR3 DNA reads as TGTGCCAGCAGCCCTCATCCGGGACAGTGGGTCGGCTACACCTTC.

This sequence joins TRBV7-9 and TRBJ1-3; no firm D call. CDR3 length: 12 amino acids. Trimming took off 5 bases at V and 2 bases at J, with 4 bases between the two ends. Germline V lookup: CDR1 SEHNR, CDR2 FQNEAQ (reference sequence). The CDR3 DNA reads TGTGCCAGCAGCACGACTGGAAACACCATATATTTT. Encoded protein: CASSTTGNTIYF.

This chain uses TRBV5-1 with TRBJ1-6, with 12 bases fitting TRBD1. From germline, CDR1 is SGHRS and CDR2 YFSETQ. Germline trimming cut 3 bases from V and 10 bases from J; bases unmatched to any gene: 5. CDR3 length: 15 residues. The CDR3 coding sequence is TGCGCCAGCAGCTCACCCGGGACAGGGGGCTCACCCCTCCACTTT. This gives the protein CASSSPGTGGSPLHF.

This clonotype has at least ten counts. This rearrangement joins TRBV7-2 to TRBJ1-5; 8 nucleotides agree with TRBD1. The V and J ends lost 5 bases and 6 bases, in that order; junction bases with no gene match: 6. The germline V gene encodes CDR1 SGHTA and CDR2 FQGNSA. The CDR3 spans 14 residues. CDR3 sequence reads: CASSLGQGGQPQHF. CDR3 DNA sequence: TGTGCCAGCAGCCTCGGACAGGGCGGTCAGCCCCAGCATTTT.